This TCR beta chain was captured by sequencing in a study of spatial heterogeneity in lung cancer. The time point here: sample taken at primary tumor resection. No cell sorting; template was whole RNA from tumor, lung tissue or PBMC. The donors, approximately 66 patients with untreated early-stage non-small cell lung cancer, provided the samples. TCRdb called the 5' RACE reads again in MiXCR, with one record for every CDR3 protein. The profile shows more than 45,000 distinct CDR3 sequences, 5.3% of them singletons. Study results and limitations: Relative to follow-up, resection was when ubiquitous expanded tumor TCRs appeared more in blood.

This clonotype has a count of ten or more. What it recognizes is unknown. The germline CDR1 and CDR2 sequences are SGHTA and FQGNSA. The CDR3 runs to 15 residues. Deletions cut 4 bases from V and 0 bases from J, with 7 bases between. This sequence joins TRBV7-2 and TRBJ1-6; D not certain. This receptor was taken from a male donor with early-stage non-small cell lung cancer. The sequenced sample was PBMCs, obtained at surgery. The CDR3 DNA is TGTGCCAGCAGCTCGGCGAGCTCCTATAATTCACCCCTCCACTTT. Translating gives CASSSASSYNSPLHF.